This entry features one TCR beta chain sequence. Antigen: not known. The sample is drawn from a study of T cell responses to AZD1222 COVID-19 vaccine. Study observations and caveats: Following two doses of AZD1222, Spike-specific TCR breadth and depth rose. Possibly, clonal diversity was underestimated; donors were largely white British and included more females. Samples come after the peak T cell response, not at day 14. Nearly half of the spike-specific TCRs reportedly recognize variant regions that carry no mutations.

There are 14 residues in the CDR3. V lost 6 bases and J 6 bases, leaving 16 bases between the germline ends. Germline assignment: CDR1 SGHNT and CDR2 YYREEE (reference sequence). Sequencing was performed with immunoSEQ multiplex PCR; in TCRdb, only in-frame clones are kept and a portion is missing. The sample consists of roughly 120,000 clones, around 89% of them appearing once. This chain joins TRBV5-4 and TRBJ1-5, with D possibly TRBD1 on 5 matching bases. The material was peripheral blood, obtained 28 days after the second AZD1222 dose. This TCR derives from an adult who received the AZD1222 COVID-19 vaccine. The CDR3 loop is CASIDPRGTQPQHF. CDR3 DNA: TGTGCCAGCATCGATCCAAGGGGTACTCAGCCCCAGCATTTT.